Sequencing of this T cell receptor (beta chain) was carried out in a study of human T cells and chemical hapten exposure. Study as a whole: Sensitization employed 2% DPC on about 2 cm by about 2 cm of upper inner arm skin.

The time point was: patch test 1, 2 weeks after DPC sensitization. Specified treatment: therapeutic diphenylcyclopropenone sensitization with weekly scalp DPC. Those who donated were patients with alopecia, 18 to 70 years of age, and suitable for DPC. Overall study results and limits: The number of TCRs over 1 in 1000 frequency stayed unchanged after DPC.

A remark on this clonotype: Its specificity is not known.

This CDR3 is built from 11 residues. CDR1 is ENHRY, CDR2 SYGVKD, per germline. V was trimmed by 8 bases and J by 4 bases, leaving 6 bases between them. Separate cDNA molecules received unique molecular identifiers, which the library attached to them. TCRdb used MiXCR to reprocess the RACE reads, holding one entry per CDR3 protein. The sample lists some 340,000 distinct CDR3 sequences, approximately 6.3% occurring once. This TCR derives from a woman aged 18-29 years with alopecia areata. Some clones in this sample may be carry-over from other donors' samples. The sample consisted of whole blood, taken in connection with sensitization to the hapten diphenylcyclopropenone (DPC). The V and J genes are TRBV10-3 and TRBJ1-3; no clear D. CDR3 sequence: CAIPRGNTIYF. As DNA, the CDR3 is TGTGCCATCCCTCGCGGAAACACCATATATTTT.